A single sample gave rise to the 11 T cell receptor beta chains below, sequenced in a study of T cells after yellow fever vaccination (dated by TCRdb to the late 2010s). To prepare the library, 5' RACE was applied. Instrument on record: Illumina HiSeq 2500. TCRdb reprocessing: public reads trimmed at Q25 with fastp, clones called with MiXCR, in-frame beta chains kept. Duplicate CDR3 protein sequences are folded into a single record with the most common DNA and genes. The sample table holds 300,000 to 400,000 distinct CDR3 sequences, of which roughly 6.2% were seen once. The ten most abundant clones make up 15% of the sample. The treatment or condition label corresponds to: live attenuated yellow fever vaccine strain. Sequencing used PBMCs, obtained 5 days after the yellow fever booster vaccination. All receptors derive from a man aged 30-40 years who received the YFV17D yellow fever vaccine.

The V call is TRBV5-1, the J call TRBJ1-1; no clear D. The CDR3 sequence is 14 residues long. Germline V lookup: CDR1 SGHRS, CDR2 YFSETQ. V shed 4 bases and J shed 1 base, with 11 bases lying between them. The CDR3 is CASSRAAPNTEAFF. The CDR3 coding sequence is TGCGCCAGCAGCAGGGCCGCCCCGAACACTGAAGCTTTCTTT.

This clonotype was seen ten or more times. This sequence joins TRBV7-9 and TRBJ2-1, with D hard to call. CDR1 SEHNR and CDR2 FQNEAQ come from the germline V gene (reference sequence). The V end lost 5 bases, the J end lost 8 bases, and 13 bases lay between the germline ends. The CDR3 totals 13 residues. The chain's CDR3 is CASSRIENDEQFF. Here the CDR3 DNA reads TGTGCCAGCAGCCGGATAGAGAATGATGAGCAGTTCTTC. Variable domain in full (rest from reference TRBV7-9 and TRBJ2-1): DTGVSQNPRHKITKRGQNVTFRCDPISEHNRLYWYRQTLGQGPEFLTYFQNEAQLEKSRLLSDRFSAERPKGSFSTLEIQRTEQGDSAMYLCASSRIENDEQFFGPGTRLTVL.

At least ten counts were recorded for this clonotype. The rearrangement uses TRBV6-5 and TRBJ2-7; D remains unclear. Between the trimmed V and J ends, which lost 6 bases and 6 bases, there was a span of 9 bases. The germline V gene has CDR1 MNHEY and CDR2 SVGAGI. The CDR3 extends over 11 amino acids. The CDR3 coding sequence is TGTGCCAGCAGAAGGGCCAGCGAGCAGTACTTC. Its protein product is CASRRASEQYF.

The sample holds many counts of this clonotype. The V call is TRBV19, the J call TRBJ1-2; D is undetermined. The V gene's germline CDR1 is LNHDA and CDR2 SQIVND (reference sequence). The V and J ends lost 5 bases and 4 bases respectively, with 14 bases between them. The CDR3 length is 14 residues. CDR3 DNA sequence: TGTGCCAGTAGTCCTCCGGGGAAGATCTATGGCTACACCTTC. Translating gives CASSPPGKIYGYTF.

This clonotype has just a few counts. V and J are TRBV9 and TRBJ1-5, with 8 bases aligning to TRBD1. Looked up from germline, CDR1 is SGDLS and CDR2 is YYNGEE. The V and J ends lost 2 bases and 9 bases, in that order; junction bases with no gene match: 10. CDR3 length: 15 amino acids. CDR3 DNA: TGTGCCAGCAGCGTCGGACAGGGCGGTTTATGGCCCCAGCATTTT. It specifies CASSVGQGGLWPQHF.

V is TRBV30 and J is TRBJ2-7; 7 bases map to TRBD2. The CDR3 extends over 14 amino acids. V gave up 0 bases and J gave up 5 bases; unmatched junction bases: 7. Germline V gene data show CDR1 as GTSNPN and CDR2 as SVGIG (reference sequence). CDR3 protein: CAWSVLNGRNEQYF. The CDR3 bases are TGTGCCTGGAGTGTACTAAACGGGAGGAACGAGCAGTACTTC.

The chain has TRBV6-5 and TRBJ2-1; D is uncertain. The CDR3 length is 11 residues. Germline CDR1 and CDR2: MNHEY and SVGAGI. Trimming pared 9 bases from V and 4 bases from J, leaving 7 bases between. DNA of the CDR3: TGTGCCAGTGGATGGTACAATGAGCAGTTCTTC. Amino acid sequence: CASGWYNEQFF.

The chain links TRBV5-1 to TRBJ2-5, with 9 bases matching TRBD2. There are 14 residues in the CDR3. The germline gives CDR1 SGHRS, CDR2 YFSETQ. Losses at the gene ends were 9 bases for V and 4 bases for J; bases not matched to a gene: 10. CDR3 in DNA: TGCGCCACCGCCGTAGCGGGAGTAAGAGAGACCCAGTACTTC. Its protein product is CATAVAGVRETQYF.

The chain employs TRBV12-3 or TRBV12-4 and TRBJ2-7; weak D call: TRBD1 (5 bases). The CDR3 spans 14 residues. Between the trimmed V and J ends, which lost 2 bases and 6 bases, there was a span of 14 bases. This CDR3 reads CASSLSRAILEQYF. As DNA, the CDR3 is TGTGCCAGCAGTTTAAGCAGGGCAATACTCGAGCAGTACTTC.

This clonotype was seen more than once but under ten times. The chain links TRBV29-1 to TRBJ2-2; TRBD1 might be the D (6 bases). Trimming pared 6 bases from V and 4 bases from J, leaving 12 bases between. CDR1 is SQVTM, CDR2 ANQGSEA, per germline. CDR3 size: 13 residues. The CDR3 is CSVPGQRTGELFF. Written as DNA, the CDR3 is TGCAGCGTGCCGGGACAACGCACCGGGGAGCTGTTTTTT.

The chain joins TRBV18 to TRBJ2-7, with no clear D. The ends were cut back, 0 bases at V and 6 bases at J, with 15 bases in the middle. CDR3 length equals 15 residues. The germline V gene encodes CDR1 KGHSH and CDR2 LQKENI. The CDR3 nucleotides are TGTGCCAGCTCACCACCTCAGAGACCGTGGGGCGAGCAGTACTTC. This encodes CASSPPQRPWGEQYF. The variable domain in full, with the rest retrieved from reference TRBV18 and TRBJ2-7, is NAGVMQNPRHLVRRRGQEARLRCSPMKGHSHVYWYRQLPEEGLKFMVYLQKENIIDESGMPKERFSAEFPKEGPSILRIQQVVRGDSAAYFCASSPPQRPWGEQYFGPGTRLTVT.